The sequence of this T cell receptor (beta chain) was determined in a study of beta chain features in type 1 diabetes. Sequencing targeted expressed TCRB transcripts, as all isolated RNA had been reverse transcribed. The average output of naive, central memory and regulatory T cell samples was 3 million to 4 million reads. Assay used: immunoSEQ multiplex PCR; TCRdb lists only in-frame clones, some missing. The table lists about 410,000 clones, about 15% of them singletons, with roughly 0.036% in the top ten. Findings and caveats of the study: More deletions and fewer insertions at VDJ junctions were found in patients with type 1 diabetes. Shortening of TCRB CDR3s, moderate but significant, appeared in all four CD4+ subsets of Type 1 diabetes patients.

Using CD45RO/CCR7/CD25/CD127/CD95/CD27, CD4+ naive, central memory, regulatory and stem cell-like memory cells were sorted. Concerning this clone: Its antigen is undetermined.

V lost 5 bases, J lost 3 bases, and 4 bases stayed unmatched. Germline values: CDR1 SGHTA, CDR2 FQGNSA. This CDR3 is 13 amino acids long. The chain uses TRBV7-2 and TRBJ2-7; TRBD1 matches at 7 bases. This sequence was found in a young man in good health. The sample taken for sequencing was naive CD4+ T cells from blood. CDR3 nucleotides: TGTGCCAGCAGCCCTACAGGGGTCTACGAGCAGTACTTC. This sequence encodes CASSPTGVYEQYF.